One and the same sample provided the 27 T cell receptor beta chains below, sequenced in a study of siplizumab effects on memory and regulatory T cells. Profiling relied on immunoSEQ multiplex PCR, and the TCRdb table lists in-frame clones only, not all of them. In the table there are about 87,000 clones, 94% of which are singletons. Sequencing was done on a sample of non-Treg CD4+ T cells sorted from blood. The receptors come from a human donor in good health.

The V and J genes are TRBV15 and TRBJ2-7, with a weak D call TRBD2 (7 bases). The CDR3 has 14 amino acids. Between the trimmed V and J ends, which lost 6 bases and 3 bases, there was a span of 15 bases. Germline CDR1 reads LNHNV; CDR2 reads YYDKDF (reference sequence). This chain's CDR3 is CATSHQGGDYEQYF. As DNA, the CDR3 is TGTGCCACCAGTCACCAAGGGGGGGACTACGAGCAGTACTTC.

The chain uses TRBV19 and TRBJ1-5, with D possibly TRBD1 on 5 matching bases. Germline V gene lookup returns CDR1 LNHDA and CDR2 SQIVND (reference sequence). There are 14 residues in the CDR3. Trimming removed 5 bases at V and 2 bases at J, with 10 bases between. CDR3 residues: CASSGGRGNQPQHF. CDR3 sequence (DNA): TGTGCCAGTAGTGGGGGTAGAGGCAATCAGCCCCAGCATTTT.

The V call is TRBV12-2, the J call TRBJ1-5. TRBV12-2 is annotated as a pseudogene. The CDR3 loop spans 16 amino acids. The CDR3 nucleotides read TGTGCAAGTCTCCCGGCGGGGGGGGCTAGCAATCAGCCCCAGCATTTT. This encodes CASLPAGGASNQPQHF.

The CDR3 is CASRTTGVSTDTQYF. CDR3 DNA: TGTGCCAGTAGGACGACAGGGGTTAGCACAGATACGCAGTATTTT. The V and J genes are TRBV19 and TRBJ2-3, with TRBD1 matching over 8 bases. The germline V gene has CDR1 LNHDA and CDR2 SQIVND (reference sequence). This CDR3 region has 15 residues. With V trimmed by 6 bases and J by 0 bases, 5 bases remained unmatched.

The chain links TRBV5-6 to TRBJ2-7, with 8 bases aligning to TRBD1. This CDR3 has 15 amino acids. V lost 4 bases to trimming and J lost 1 base; unmatched junction nucleotides: 7. Per the germline V gene, CDR1 is SGHDT and CDR2 is YYEEEE. The chain's CDR3 is CASSREQGESYEQYF. CDR3 sequence (DNA): TGTGCCAGCAGCAGAGAACAGGGGGAGTCCTACGAGCAGTACTTC.

V and J are TRBV4-2 and TRBJ2-3; TRBD1 agrees at 11 bases. The germline V gene encodes CDR1 LGHNA and CDR2 YNFKEQ. The trim removed 5 bases at V and 1 base at J, leaving 11 bases unmatched. The CDR3 totals 18 residues. The CDR3 bases are TGTGCCAGCAGCTTGGGGACAGGGGGTCAACTCGGCACAGATACGCAGTATTTT. Protein: CASSLGTGGQLGTDTQYF.

This rearrangement joins TRBV29-1 to TRBJ1-2, with D perhaps matching TRBD1 (6 bases). CDR1 and CDR2 (germline): SQVTM, ANQGSEA. CDR3 size: 13 residues. V gave up 0 bases and J gave up 4 bases, with 9 bases separating them. CDR3 in amino acids: CSVEERTVYGYTF. CDR3 sequence (DNA): TGCAGCGTTGAAGAAAGGACAGTCTATGGCTACACCTTC. Using reference TRBV29-1 and TRBJ1-2 for the parts outside the CDR3, the full variable domain is SAVISQKPSRDICQRGTSLTIQCQVDSQVTMMFWYRQQPGQSLTLIATANQGSEATYESGFVIDKFPISRPNLTFSTLTVSNMSPEDSSIYLCSVEERTVYGYTFGSGTRLTVV.

This rearrangement joins TRBV6-5 to TRBJ2-3; D unclear. Trimming removed 0 bases at V and 4 bases at J, with 5 bases between. CDR3 length equals 13 residues. From germline, CDR1 is MNHEY and CDR2 SVGAGI. The CDR3 DNA follows: TGTGCCAGCAGTTACTCGACGTCAGATACGCAGTATTTT. Its protein is CASSYSTSDTQYF.

The chain employs TRBV23-1 and TRBJ1-6; D remains unclear. TRBV23-1 is an ORF for which the function is uncertain. The CDR3 is 13 amino acids. Trimming stripped 8 bases from V and 5 bases from J, with 10 bases between. As DNA, the CDR3 is TGCGCCAGCGGTCGGAAGGATAATTCACCCCTCCACTTT. This sequence encodes CASGRKDNSPLHF.

The chain is built from TRBV10-3 and TRBJ2-1, with 12 nucleotides matching TRBD2. Germline V gene lookup returns CDR1 ENHRY and CDR2 SYGVKD. The CDR3 is 15 residues long. CDR3 nucleotide sequence: TGTGCTCCAAGAGGACTAGCGGGAAGGTACAATGAGCAGTTCTTC. Protein: CAPRGLAGRYNEQFF.

This rearrangement joins TRBV9 to TRBJ2-3, with TRBD2 matching 9 bases. V lost 0 bases to trimming and J lost 4 bases; unmatched junction nucleotides: 15. The CDR3 runs 19 residues. CDR1 is SGDLS, CDR2 YYNGEE, per germline. In DNA, the CDR3 is TGTGCCAGCAGCGTAGAGGGGTTGAAGGGGACTAGCAACCCAGATACGCAGTATTTT. Its protein product is CASSVEGLKGTSNPDTQYF.

The gene calls are TRBV20-1 and TRBJ1-1; D uncertain. Germline V gene data show CDR1 as DFQATT and CDR2 as SNEGSKA (reference sequence). The CDR3 extends over 11 amino acids. V was clipped by 5 bases and J by 0 bases, with 4 bases between them. DNA for the CDR3: TGCAGTGCTCGAGTGAACACTGAAGCTTTCTTT. Amino acid sequence: CSARVNTEAFF.

This clone has just one count. The chain combines TRBV9 with TRBJ2-2; D not certain. This CDR3 comprises 15 residues. The germline V and J ends were trimmed by 0 bases and 1 base, with 7 bases remaining between them. Germline V gene sequence: CDR1 SGDLS, CDR2 YYNGEE. CDR3 sequence reads: CASSVEPGNTGELFF. The CDR3 coding sequence is TGTGCCAGCAGCGTAGAACCGGGGAACACCGGGGAGCTGTTTTTT.

V is TRBV10-3 and J is TRBJ2-5; D ambiguous. The CDR3 extends over 11 amino acids. The V end lost 3 bases, the J end lost 5 bases, and 4 bases lay between the germline ends. Germline CDR1 and CDR2: ENHRY and SYGVKD. The CDR3 region is CAISDLETQYF. The DNA of the CDR3 is TGTGCCATCAGTGATCTGGAGACCCAGTACTTC.

This clone was detected once. The chain links TRBV19 to TRBJ2-3; a weak D match, TRBD2 (6 bases). Trimming cost V 5 bases and J 1 base, with 16 bases left between them. The CDR3 has 16 residues. CDR1 and CDR2 (germline): LNHDA, SQIVND (reference sequence). As DNA, the CDR3 is TGTGCCAGTAGTGATCGCAGCGGGCTACGCACAGATACGCAGTATTTT. The encoded protein is CASSDRSGLRTDTQYF.

This clone was seen a single time. V gene TRBV4-1 combines with J gene TRBJ1-2, with D hard to call. Germline CDR1 reads MGHRA; CDR2 reads YSYEKL. The V end was cut by 0 bases, the J end by 7 bases, with 12 bases between. The CDR3 extends over 14 amino acids. The CDR3 bases are TGCGCCAGCAGCCAAGATGGGCTTCTGTCTGGCTACACCTTC. Residues: CASSQDGLLSGYTF.

The V gene is TRBV7-9, the J gene TRBJ2-4; 7 bases match TRBD1. CDR1 and CDR2 from the germline V gene are SEHNR and FQNEAQ (reference sequence). With V trimmed by 1 base and J by 0 bases, 3 bases remained unmatched. The CDR3 totals 16 residues. CDR3 amino acids: CASSLGDSLAKNIQYF. In DNA, the CDR3 is TGTGCCAGCAGCTTAGGGGACAGTTTAGCCAAAAACATTCAGTACTTC.

The chain has TRBV5-1 and TRBJ2-1; 9 nucleotides agree with TRBD2. The V and J ends lost 1 base and 8 bases, in that order; junction bases with no gene match: 7. The germline V gene has CDR1 SGHRS and CDR2 YFSETQ. CDR3 length equals 15 residues. The CDR3 here is CASSLPAGGGDEQFF. CDR3 nucleotide sequence: TGCGCCAGCAGCTTGCCAGCGGGGGGCGGAGATGAGCAGTTCTTC.

The chain links TRBV2 to TRBJ2-5, with 8 bases that match TRBD2. Germline V gives CDR1 SNHLY, CDR2 FYNNEI. Losses at the gene ends were 4 bases for V and 5 bases for J; bases not matched to a gene: 3. This CDR3 has 13 residues. The CDR3 loop is CASSARLAETQYF. As DNA, the CDR3 is TGTGCCAGCAGTGCTAGACTAGCGGAGACCCAGTACTTC.

CDR3: CASSEMGVSGNTIYF. DNA of the CDR3: TGTGCCAGCAGCGAGATGGGGGTCTCTGGAAACACCATATATTTT. The J gene is TRBJ1-3, the V gene TRBV9; D perhaps matches TRBD1 (5 bases). V was cut by 3 bases and J by 0 bases, with 10 bases left in between. This CDR3 spans 15 amino acids. CDR1 is SGDLS, CDR2 YYNGEE, per germline.

The count of this clone is one. The chain carries TRBV6-5 and TRBJ1-1; maybe TRBD1 (5 bases). The CDR3 spans 13 residues. Germline CDR1 reads MNHEY; CDR2 reads SVGAGI. Deletions cut 6 bases from V and 1 base from J, with 9 bases between. The CDR3 bases are TGTGCCAGCAGCTTTGACAGGAACACTGAAGCTTTCTTT. Amino acid sequence: CASSFDRNTEAFF.

V gene TRBV2 combines with J gene TRBJ2-3; D is ambiguous. V was clipped by 7 bases and J by 3 bases, with 14 bases between them. CDR3 size: 14 residues. Germline CDR1 reads SNHLY; CDR2 reads FYNNEI. The CDR3 DNA is TGTGCCAGCACCCAGGTACTGGAAACAGATACGCAGTATTTT. Encoded protein: CASTQVLETDTQYF.

V and J are TRBV10-3 and TRBJ2-2; 12 bases match TRBD2. Per germline, CDR1 ENHRY and CDR2 SYGVKD. The CDR3 is 18 residues long. V lost 0 bases, J lost 4 bases, and 6 bases stayed unmatched. As DNA, the CDR3 is TGTGCCATCAGTGAGTCGGGGGGACTAGCGGGCGGCACCGGGGAGCTGTTTTTT. This gives the protein CAISESGGLAGGTGELFF.

The chain has TRBV4-3 and TRBJ2-4; D is ambiguous. Trimming cost V 0 bases and J 5 bases, with 8 bases left between them. Germline V gives CDR1 LGHNA, CDR2 YSLEER. The CDR3 has 14 amino acids. Here the CDR3 reads CASSQETGENIQYF. The CDR3 coding sequence is TGCGCCAGCAGCCAAGAAACGGGCGAAAACATTCAGTACTTC.

The J gene is TRBJ2-1, the V gene TRBV10-3, with 8 nucleotides matching TRBD2. Germline assignment: CDR1 ENHRY and CDR2 SYGVKD. The CDR3 runs 13 residues. With 9 bases clipped from V and 6 bases from J, the junction kept 7 bases outside the gene matches. The CDR3 reads CAIRGGQINEQFF. In DNA form, the CDR3 reads TGTGCCATTCGGGGGGGCCAGATCAATGAGCAGTTCTTC.

V and J are TRBV10-2 and TRBJ1-5; D remains unclear. The CDR3 has 15 amino acids. The germline V and J ends were trimmed by 5 bases and 0 bases, with 11 bases remaining between them. CDR1 and CDR2 from the germline V gene are WSHSY and SAAADI. Here the CDR3 reads CASSKPGNSNQPQHF. As DNA, the CDR3 is TGCGCCAGCAGTAAACCAGGAAATAGCAATCAGCCCCAGCATTTT.

The chain joins TRBV6-1 to TRBJ2-7; either TRBD1 or TRBD2 may supply D (5 bases each). CDR3 length: 13 residues. Germline CDR1 reads MNHNS; CDR2 reads SASEGT. Trimming cost V 2 bases and J 5 bases, with 10 bases left between them. The CDR3 here is CASSEQPGHEQYF. The DNA of the CDR3 is TGTGCCAGCAGTGAACAACCGGGGCACGAGCAGTACTTC.